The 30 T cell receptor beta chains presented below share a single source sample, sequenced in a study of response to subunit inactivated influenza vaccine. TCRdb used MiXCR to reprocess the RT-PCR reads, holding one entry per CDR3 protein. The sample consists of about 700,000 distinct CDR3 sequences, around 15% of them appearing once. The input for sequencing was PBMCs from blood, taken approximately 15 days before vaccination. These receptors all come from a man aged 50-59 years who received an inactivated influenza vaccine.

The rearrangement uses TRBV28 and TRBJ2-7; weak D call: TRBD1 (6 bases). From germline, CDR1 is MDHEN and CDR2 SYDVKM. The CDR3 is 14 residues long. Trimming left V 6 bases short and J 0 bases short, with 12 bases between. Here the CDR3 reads CASSPGQHSYEQYF. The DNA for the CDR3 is TGTGCCAGCAGCCCCGGACAGCACTCCTACGAGCAGTACTTC.

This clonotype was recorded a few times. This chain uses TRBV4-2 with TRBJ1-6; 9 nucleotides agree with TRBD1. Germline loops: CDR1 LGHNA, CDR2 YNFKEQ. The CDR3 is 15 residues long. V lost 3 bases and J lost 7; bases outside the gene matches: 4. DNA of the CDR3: TGTGCCAGCAGCCAGAGGACAGGGGTAAATTCACCCCTCCACTTT. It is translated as CASSQRTGVNSPLHF.

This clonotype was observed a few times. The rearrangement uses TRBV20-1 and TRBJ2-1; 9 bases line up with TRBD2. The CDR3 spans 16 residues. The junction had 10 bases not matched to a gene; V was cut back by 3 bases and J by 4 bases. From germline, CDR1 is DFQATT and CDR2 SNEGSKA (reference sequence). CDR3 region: CSARALAGPSYNEQFF. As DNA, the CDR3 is TGCAGTGCTAGGGCCCTAGCGGGGCCATCATACAATGAGCAGTTCTTC.

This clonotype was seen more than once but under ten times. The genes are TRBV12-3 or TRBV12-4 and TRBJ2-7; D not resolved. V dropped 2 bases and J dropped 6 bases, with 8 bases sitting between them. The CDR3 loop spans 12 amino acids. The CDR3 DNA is TGTGCCAGCAGTTTATTGACCGGCGAGCAGTACTTC. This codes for CASSLLTGEQYF.

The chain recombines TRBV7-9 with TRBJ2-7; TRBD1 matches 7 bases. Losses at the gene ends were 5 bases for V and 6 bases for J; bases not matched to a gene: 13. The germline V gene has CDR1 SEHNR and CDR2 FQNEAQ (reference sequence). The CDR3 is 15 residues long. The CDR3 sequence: CASSITTGLPGEQYF. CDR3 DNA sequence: TGTGCCAGCAGCATAACGACAGGGCTACCTGGCGAGCAGTACTTC.

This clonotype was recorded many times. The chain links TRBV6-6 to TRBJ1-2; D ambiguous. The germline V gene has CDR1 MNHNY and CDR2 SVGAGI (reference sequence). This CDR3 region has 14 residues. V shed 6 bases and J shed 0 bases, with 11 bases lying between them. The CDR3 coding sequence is TGTGCCAGCAGCCCCGGGAGATCTAACTATGGCTACACCTTC. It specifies CASSPGRSNYGYTF.

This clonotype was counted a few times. CDR3 nucleotide sequence: TGTGCCAGCAGCTTAGAGGTTAGCGGGAGCCCTGCCTCCGGGGAGCTGTTTTTT. It yields the protein CASSLEVSGSPASGELFF. The chain recombines TRBV11-2 with TRBJ2-2; TRBD2 aligns across 9 bases. Losses at the gene ends were 0 bases for V and 6 bases for J; bases not matched to a gene: 11. This CDR3 has 18 amino acids. CDR1 is SGHAT, CDR2 FQNNGV, per germline.

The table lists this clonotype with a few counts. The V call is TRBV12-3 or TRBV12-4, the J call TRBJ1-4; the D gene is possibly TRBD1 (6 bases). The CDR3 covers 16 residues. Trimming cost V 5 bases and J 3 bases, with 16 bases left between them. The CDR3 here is CASSATGFLANEKLFF. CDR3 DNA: TGTGCCAGCAGTGCCACAGGGTTCCTGGCTAATGAAAAACTGTTTTTT.

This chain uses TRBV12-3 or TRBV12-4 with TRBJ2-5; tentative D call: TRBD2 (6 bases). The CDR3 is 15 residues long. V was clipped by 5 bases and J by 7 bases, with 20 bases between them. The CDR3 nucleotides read TGTGCCAGCAGTCAGGACGCCCAGGTGGGAGGGACCCAGTACTTC. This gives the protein CASSQDAQVGGTQYF.

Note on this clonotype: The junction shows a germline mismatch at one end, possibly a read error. The CDR3 nucleotides read TGCGCCAGCAACCAAATGTCTGGAAACACCATATATTTT. Its protein product is CASNQMSGNTIYF. V is TRBV4-3 and J is TRBJ1-3; no clear D gene. Germline values: CDR1 LGHNA, CDR2 YSLEER. The CDR3 is made up of 13 amino acids.

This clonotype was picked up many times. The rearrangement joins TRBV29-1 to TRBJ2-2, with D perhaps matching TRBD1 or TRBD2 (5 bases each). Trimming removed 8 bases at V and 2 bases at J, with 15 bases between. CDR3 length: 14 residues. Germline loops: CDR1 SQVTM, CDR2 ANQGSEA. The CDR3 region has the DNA TGCAGCACCTGGGGGACGGACAACACCGGGGAGCTGTTTTTT. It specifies CSTWGTDNTGELFF.

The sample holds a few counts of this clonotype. The CDR3 reads CASSRTGFGRGEKLFF. DNA for the CDR3: TGTGCCAGCAGCCGGACAGGGTTTGGACGTGGTGAAAAACTGTTTTTT. The J gene is TRBJ1-4, the V gene TRBV6-1, with TRBD1 identical over 8 bases. V shed 6 bases, J shed 7 bases, and the junction held 13 bases outside the gene matches. Germline CDR1 and CDR2: MNHNS and SASEGT. The CDR3 has 16 residues.

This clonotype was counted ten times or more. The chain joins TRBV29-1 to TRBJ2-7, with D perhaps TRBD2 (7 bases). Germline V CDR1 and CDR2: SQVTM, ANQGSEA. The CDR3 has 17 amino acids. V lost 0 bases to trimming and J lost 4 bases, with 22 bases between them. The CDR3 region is CSVEDREGEGVLYEQYF. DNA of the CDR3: TGCAGCGTTGAAGATCGAGAGGGGGAGGGCGTATTGTACGAGCAGTACTTC.

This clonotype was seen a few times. For the CDR3, the DNA is TGTGCCAGCGGGACCTACGGGAATGAGCAGTTCTTC. Its translation is CASGTYGNEQFF. This rearrangement joins TRBV6-2 or TRBV6-3 to TRBJ2-1, with D perhaps being TRBD1 or TRBD2 (5 bases each). V dropped 8 bases and J dropped 7 bases, with 12 bases sitting between them. The germline CDR1 and CDR2 sequences are MNHEY and SVGEGT. The CDR3 is made up of 12 amino acids.

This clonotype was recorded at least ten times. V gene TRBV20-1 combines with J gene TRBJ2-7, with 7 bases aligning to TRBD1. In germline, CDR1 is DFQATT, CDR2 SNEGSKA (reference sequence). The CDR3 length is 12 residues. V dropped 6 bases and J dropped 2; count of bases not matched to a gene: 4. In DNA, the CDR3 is TGCAGTGCGTCAGGGACAGCCTACGAGCAGTACTTC. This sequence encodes CSASGTAYEQYF.

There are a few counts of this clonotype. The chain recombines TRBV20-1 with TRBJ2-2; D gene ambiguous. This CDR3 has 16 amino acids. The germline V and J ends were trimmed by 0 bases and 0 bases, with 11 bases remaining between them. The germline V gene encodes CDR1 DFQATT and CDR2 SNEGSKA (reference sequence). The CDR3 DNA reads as TGCAGTGCTAGAGATCTGAGACAAGCGAACACCGGGGAGCTGTTTTTT. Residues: CSARDLRQANTGELFF.

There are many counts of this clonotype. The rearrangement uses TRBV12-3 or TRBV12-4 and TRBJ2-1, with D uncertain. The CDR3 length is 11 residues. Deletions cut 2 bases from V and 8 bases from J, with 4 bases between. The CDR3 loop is CASSLKDEQFF. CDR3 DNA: TGTGCCAGCAGTTTAAAAGATGAGCAGTTCTTC.

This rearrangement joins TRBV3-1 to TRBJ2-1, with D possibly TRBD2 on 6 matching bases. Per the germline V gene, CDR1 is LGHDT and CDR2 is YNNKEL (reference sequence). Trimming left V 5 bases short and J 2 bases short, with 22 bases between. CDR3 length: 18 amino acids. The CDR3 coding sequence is TGTGCCAGCAGCGAACTTAAAGGGACTTCCCTAACCTACAATGAGCAGTTCTTC. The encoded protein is CASSELKGTSLTYNEQFF.

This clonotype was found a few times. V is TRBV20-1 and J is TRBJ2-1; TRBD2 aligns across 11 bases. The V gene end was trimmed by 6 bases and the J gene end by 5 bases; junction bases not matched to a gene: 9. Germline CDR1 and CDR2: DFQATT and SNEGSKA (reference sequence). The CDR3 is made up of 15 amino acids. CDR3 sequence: CSATLVAGGNNEQFF. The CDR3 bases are TGCAGTGCGACCCTCGTAGCGGGAGGGAACAATGAGCAGTTCTTC.

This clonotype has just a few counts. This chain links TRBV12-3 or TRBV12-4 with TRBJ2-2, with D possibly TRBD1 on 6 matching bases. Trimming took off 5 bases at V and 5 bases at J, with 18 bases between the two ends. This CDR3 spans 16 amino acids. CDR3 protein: CASSHWDTRDTGELFF. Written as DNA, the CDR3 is TGTGCCAGCAGTCACTGGGACACCCGAGATACCGGGGAGCTGTTTTTT.

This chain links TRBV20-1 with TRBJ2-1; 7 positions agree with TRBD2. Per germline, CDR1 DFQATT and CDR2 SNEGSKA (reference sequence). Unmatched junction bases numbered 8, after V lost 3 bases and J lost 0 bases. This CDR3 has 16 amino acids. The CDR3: CSARAPGLSSYNEQFF. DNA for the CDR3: TGCAGTGCTAGGGCCCCGGGACTAAGCTCCTACAATGAGCAGTTCTTC.

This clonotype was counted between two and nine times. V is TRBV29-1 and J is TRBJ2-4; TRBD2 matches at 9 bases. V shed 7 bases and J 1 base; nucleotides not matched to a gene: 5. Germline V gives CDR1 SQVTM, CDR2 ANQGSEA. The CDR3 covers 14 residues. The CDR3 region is CSASGRWAKNIQYF. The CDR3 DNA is TGCAGCGCGAGCGGGAGGTGGGCCAAAAACATTCAGTACTTC.

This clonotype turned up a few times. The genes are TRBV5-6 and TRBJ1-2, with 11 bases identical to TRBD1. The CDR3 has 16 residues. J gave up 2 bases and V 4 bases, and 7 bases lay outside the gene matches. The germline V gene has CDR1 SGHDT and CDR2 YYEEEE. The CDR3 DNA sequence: TGTGCCAGCAGCCGGGGGACAGGGGGTTGGAACTATGGCTACACCTTC. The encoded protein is CASSRGTGGWNYGYTF.

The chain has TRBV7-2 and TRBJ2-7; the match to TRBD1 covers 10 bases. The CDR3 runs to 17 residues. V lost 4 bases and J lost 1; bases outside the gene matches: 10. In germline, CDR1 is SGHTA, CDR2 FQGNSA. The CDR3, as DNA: TGTGCCAGCAGCTCTCGGACAGGGGGATATAGTTCCTACGAGCAGTACTTC. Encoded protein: CASSSRTGGYSSYEQYF.

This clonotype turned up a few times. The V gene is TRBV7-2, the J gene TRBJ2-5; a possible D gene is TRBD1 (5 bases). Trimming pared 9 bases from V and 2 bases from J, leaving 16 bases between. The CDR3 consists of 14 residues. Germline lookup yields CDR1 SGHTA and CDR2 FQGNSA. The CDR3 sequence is CASNFKDRQETQYF. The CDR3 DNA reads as TGTGCCAGTAATTTCAAAGACAGACAAGAGACCCAGTACTTC.

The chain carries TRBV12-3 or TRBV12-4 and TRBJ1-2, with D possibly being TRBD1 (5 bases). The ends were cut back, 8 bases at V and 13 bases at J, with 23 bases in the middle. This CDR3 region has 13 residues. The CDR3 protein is CASQLQGGEGGTF. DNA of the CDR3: TGTGCCAGCCAATTGCAGGGCGGGGAAGGAGGCACCTTC.

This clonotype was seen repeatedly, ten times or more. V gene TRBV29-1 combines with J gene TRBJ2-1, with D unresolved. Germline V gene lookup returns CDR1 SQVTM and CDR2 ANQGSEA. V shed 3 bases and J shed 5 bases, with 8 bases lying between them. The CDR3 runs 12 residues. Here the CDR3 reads CSVEPGHNEQFF. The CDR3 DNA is TGCAGCGTTGAGCCAGGACACAATGAGCAGTTCTTC.

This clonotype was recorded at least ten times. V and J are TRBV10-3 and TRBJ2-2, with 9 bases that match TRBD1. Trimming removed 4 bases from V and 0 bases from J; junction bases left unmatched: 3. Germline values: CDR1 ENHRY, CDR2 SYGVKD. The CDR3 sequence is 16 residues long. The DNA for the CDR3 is TGTGCCATCAGTGGGGGGACAGGGCCGAACACCGGGGAGCTGTTTTTT. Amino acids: CAISGGTGPNTGELFF.

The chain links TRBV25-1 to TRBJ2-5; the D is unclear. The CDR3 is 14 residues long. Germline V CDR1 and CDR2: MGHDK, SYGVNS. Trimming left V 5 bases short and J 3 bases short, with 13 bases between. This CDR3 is CASSNPPEEETQYF. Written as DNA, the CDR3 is TGTGCCAGCAGTAACCCCCCCGAGGAAGAGACCCAGTACTTC.

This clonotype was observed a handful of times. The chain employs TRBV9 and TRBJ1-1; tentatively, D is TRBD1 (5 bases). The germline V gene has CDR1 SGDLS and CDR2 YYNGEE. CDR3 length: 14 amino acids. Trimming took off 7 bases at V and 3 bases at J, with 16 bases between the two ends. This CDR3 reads CASYPGHGHTEAFF. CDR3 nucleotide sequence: TGTGCCAGCTACCCCGGACACGGGCACACTGAAGCTTTCTTT.